One and the same sample provided the 24 T cell receptor beta chains below, sequenced in a study of blood T cell repertoires in COVID-19. Assay used: immunoSEQ multiplex PCR; TCRdb lists only in-frame clones, some missing. The sample lists just over 70,000 clones, roughly 89% occurring once. The sample consisted of peripheral blood. These receptors came from a human donor in a cohort sampled during active COVID-19.

V and J are TRBV18 and TRBJ2-7; 7 bases align to TRBD1. There are 14 residues in the CDR3. Looked up from germline, CDR1 is KGHSH and CDR2 is LQKENI. The junction had 5 bases not matched to a gene; V was cut back by 3 bases and J by 3 bases. The CDR3 DNA reads TGTGCCAGCTCACCGTGGGACAGATACTACGAGCAGTACTTC. It is translated as CASSPWDRYYEQYF.

The CDR3 DNA sequence: TGTGCCAGCAGCTTAGTTCAGTCAGGGGAATCTCACACCTTC. Residues: CASSLVQSGESHTF. The V and J genes are TRBV7-2 and TRBJ1-2; the D gene is possibly TRBD1 (6 bases). Trimming pared 1 base from V and 12 bases from J, leaving 18 bases between. The CDR3 sequence is 14 residues long. The V gene's germline CDR1 is SGHTA and CDR2 FQGNSA.

This chain joins TRBV11-2 and TRBJ1-2; unclear D gene. CDR3 size: 13 residues. Germline values: CDR1 SGHAT, CDR2 FQNNGV. Trimming stripped 0 bases from V and 4 bases from J, with 6 bases between. In nucleotides, the CDR3 is TGTGCCAGCAGCTTAGATCCAGTCTATGGCTACACCTTC. Protein: CASSLDPVYGYTF.

This chain uses TRBV6-5 with TRBJ1-5; TRBD1 might be the D (6 bases). The length of the CDR3 is 14 residues. The V end was cut by 4 bases, the J end by 2 bases, with 9 bases between. Germline CDR1 MNHEY, CDR2 SVGAGI. Here the CDR3 reads CASSSQGGNQPQHF. The CDR3 DNA is TGTGCCAGCAGTTCACAGGGAGGCAATCAGCCCCAGCATTTT.

The chain employs TRBV29-1 and TRBJ2-5; possible D gene TRBD2, 6 bases. The CDR3 length is 15 residues. The germline V gene encodes CDR1 SQVTM and CDR2 ANQGSEA. Trimming pared 4 bases from V and 5 bases from J, leaving 20 bases between. CDR3 residues: CSVGRINSGQETQYF. The CDR3 DNA is TGCAGCGTTGGAAGGATAAATAGCGGTCAGGAGACCCAGTACTTC.

With respect to this clone: One end of the junction varies from germline; a read error may be responsible. The chain is built from TRBV7-8 and TRBJ1-2, with 8 bases that match TRBD1. Germline values: CDR1 SGHVS, CDR2 FQNEAQ. This CDR3 region has 18 residues. CDR3 sequence reads: CASCLYRWGHRGNYGYTF. CDR3 nucleotides: TGTGCCAGCTGCTTATATCGGTGGGGGCACAGGGGGAACTATGGCTACACCTTC.

This chain links TRBV7-2 with TRBJ1-2; 9 bases are shared with TRBD1. V was pared by 0 bases and J by 7 bases, with 6 bases of the junction left unmatched. The CDR3 is 15 residues long. Per germline, CDR1 SGHTA and CDR2 FQGNSA. The CDR3 spells CASSLALQGAGGYTF. The CDR3, as DNA: TGTGCCAGCAGCTTAGCCCTACAGGGGGCAGGTGGCTACACCTTC.

The V and J genes are TRBV19 and TRBJ2-7, with 7 nucleotides matching TRBD1. The CDR3 consists of 15 residues. V was clipped by 6 bases and J by 2 bases; unmatched bases: 10. The V gene's germline CDR1 is LNHDA and CDR2 SQIVND (reference sequence). The CDR3 DNA sequence: TGTGCCAGTAGGGTCAGCGACAGGGCCACCTACGAGCAGTACTTC. Its translation is CASRVSDRATYEQYF.

V usage is TRBV19 and J usage is TRBJ1-1; 7 positions agree with TRBD1. Germline V lookup: CDR1 LNHDA, CDR2 SQIVND (reference sequence). This CDR3 contains 11 residues. The CDR3 DNA follows: TGTGCTGCCGGGCAGGGGGCTGAAGCTTTCTTT. Its protein is CAAGQGAEAFF.

V usage is TRBV6-4 and J usage is TRBJ2-7; D may be TRBD2 (7 bases). CDR3 length: 14 amino acids. Germline CDR1 is MRHNA and CDR2 is SNTAGT. Trimming shortened V by 10 bases and J by 2 bases, and 18 bases separated the two germline ends. CDR3 residues: CATLGGGGPYEQYF. The CDR3, as DNA: TGTGCCACCTTAGGAGGGGGGGGGCCCTACGAGCAGTACTTC.

This clone was seen once. The chain combines TRBV18 with TRBJ2-7; maybe TRBD2 (5 bases). In germline, CDR1 is KGHSH, CDR2 LQKENI. Between the trimmed V and J ends, which lost 6 bases and 2 bases, there was a span of 14 bases. The CDR3 extends over 14 amino acids. The CDR3 is CASSLREGPYEQYF. DNA for the CDR3: TGTGCCAGCTCGCTACGAGAGGGTCCCTACGAGCAGTACTTC.

This chain uses TRBV3-1 (or the pseudogene TRBV3-2) with TRBJ1-1; no clear D. Germline V lookup: CDR1 LGHDT, CDR2 YNNKEL (reference sequence). Trimming left V 4 bases short and J 7 bases short, with 13 bases between. The CDR3 has 13 residues. The CDR3 spells CASSPTVEFEAFF. The CDR3 DNA sequence: TGTGCCAGCAGCCCAACTGTGGAGTTTGAAGCTTTCTTT.

This clone showed up just a few times. The rearrangement links TRBV11-2 to TRBJ1-2, with D perhaps TRBD1 (6 bases). CDR1 is SGHAT and CDR2 is FQNNGV in the germline V gene. The V end lost 6 bases, the J end lost 10 bases, and 27 bases lay between the germline ends. The CDR3 runs to 16 residues. The CDR3 coding sequence is TGTGCCAGCAGTACCCACCATAAAATTAACAGGGAGTACTACACCTTC. Encoded protein: CASSTHHKINREYYTF.

V gene TRBV2 combines with J gene TRBJ1-6; TRBD1 is a possible D gene (5 bases). V was trimmed by 4 bases and J by 7 bases, leaving 8 bases between them. The CDR3 totals 13 residues. Germline CDR1 and CDR2: SNHLY and FYNNEI. CDR3 nucleotide sequence: TGTGCCAGCAGTGCTGACAGAAATTCACCCCTCCACTTT. Translation: CASSADRNSPLHF.

This chain connects TRBV9 to TRBJ2-1; a possible D gene is TRBD2 (6 bases). This CDR3 is built from 19 residues. V dropped 4 bases and J dropped 2 bases, with 25 bases sitting between them. In germline, CDR1 is SGDLS, CDR2 YYNGEE. CDR3 residues: CASSPHGGGLVVAYNEQFF. The CDR3 DNA follows: TGTGCCAGCAGCCCCCACGGGGGTGGGTTAGTTGTGGCCTACAATGAGCAGTTCTTC. Looking up the rest from reference TRBV9 and TRBJ2-1 gives the full variable domain: DSGVTQTPKHLITATGQRVTLRCSPRSGDLSVYWYQQSLDQGLQFLIQYYNGEERAKGNILERFSAQQFPDLHSELNLSSLELGDSALYFCASSPHGGGLVVAYNEQFFGPGTRLTVL.

V usage is TRBV14 and J usage is TRBJ2-5; 12 bases are shared with TRBD2. The CDR3 sequence is 17 residues long. Germline-derived CDR1 and CDR2 are SGHDN and FVKESK. Trimming took 3 bases from V and 5 from J; bases not matched to a gene: 10. CDR3 amino acids: CASSHLLAGGVVETQYF. DNA for the CDR3: TGTGCCAGCAGCCATCTGCTAGCGGGGGGGGTAGTGGAGACCCAGTACTTC.

This clone has only a few counts. The rearrangement joins TRBV9 to TRBJ1-2, with 9 bases matching TRBD1. The CDR3 sequence is 15 residues long. CDR1 is SGDLS and CDR2 is YYNGEE in the germline V gene. The trim removed 2 bases at V and 4 bases at J, leaving 6 bases unmatched. The CDR3 sequence: CASSVRDRDSYGYTF. DNA of the CDR3: TGTGCCAGCAGCGTCCGGGACAGGGACTCCTATGGCTACACCTTC.

The V and J genes are TRBV7-3 and TRBJ2-1; 10 bases match TRBD2. Germline CDR1 is SGHTA and CDR2 is FQGTGA. The CDR3 loop spans 18 amino acids. V lost 0 bases, J lost 0 bases, and 5 bases stayed unmatched. The CDR3 is CASSLTGLAVTSYNEQFF. The CDR3 bases are TGTGCCAGCAGCTTAACAGGACTAGCGGTGACCTCCTACAATGAGCAGTTCTTC.

The V call is TRBV30, the J call TRBJ2-7, with no clear D. CDR3 length equals 13 residues. Between the trimmed V and J ends, which lost 2 bases and 7 bases, there was a span of 15 bases. CDR1 GTSNPN and CDR2 SVGIG come from the germline V gene (reference sequence). This chain's CDR3 is CAWSSTTLREQYF. Here the CDR3 DNA reads TGTGCCTGGAGTTCCACCACCCTACGAGAGCAGTACTTC.

The gene calls are TRBV4-3 and TRBJ2-6, with 7 bases aligning to TRBD1. This CDR3 spans 16 amino acids. V was clipped by 2 bases and J by 2 bases; unmatched bases: 3. Germline V gene lookup returns CDR1 LGHNA and CDR2 YSLEER. CDR3 coding DNA: TGCGCCAGCAGCCAAAACAGGGGCCCTGGGGCCAACGTCCTGACTTTC. Amino acids: CASSQNRGPGANVLTF.

The table lists this clone with a count of one. The chain links TRBV28 to TRBJ1-6, with 8 bases that match TRBD1. The CDR3 consists of 14 residues. Germline trimming cut 4 bases from V and 7 bases from J; bases unmatched to any gene: 3. Germline assignment: CDR1 MDHEN and CDR2 SYDVKM. The CDR3 reads CASSSWTGNSPLHF. The CDR3 coding sequence is TGTGCCAGCAGTTCGTGGACAGGGAATTCACCCCTCCACTTT. The entire variable domain, with the rest obtained from reference TRBV28 and TRBJ1-6, is as follows: DVKVTQSSRYLVKRTGEKVFLECVQDMDHENMFWYRQDPGLGLRLIYFSYDVKMKEKGDIPEGYSVSREKKERFSLILESASTNQTSMYLCASSSWTGNSPLHFGNGTRLTVT.

The chain is built from TRBV9 and TRBJ1-3; TRBD1 matches at 8 bases. V was pared by 3 bases and J by 8 bases, with 16 bases of the junction left unmatched. This CDR3 has 17 residues. Looked up from germline, CDR1 is SGDLS and CDR2 is YYNGEE. CDR3 in amino acids: CASSDHILTGDQDTIYF. DNA for the CDR3: TGTGCCAGCAGCGATCACATCCTGACAGGGGACCAAGACACCATATATTTT.

CDR3: CASSPAGGNTEAFF. The DNA for the CDR3 is TGTGCCAGCAGCCCGGCAGGGGGGAACACTGAAGCTTTCTTT. The chain has TRBV7-3 and TRBJ1-1; 7 nucleotides match TRBD1. Trimming at V came to 5 bases and at J to 1 base, leaving 4 bases not matched to a gene. The V gene's germline CDR1 is SGHTA and CDR2 FQGTGA. The CDR3 extends over 14 amino acids.

The V gene is TRBV7-2, the J gene TRBJ1-3; no reliable D call. V was cut by 5 bases and J by 0 bases, with 11 bases left in between. This CDR3 has 15 residues. Per germline, CDR1 SGHTA and CDR2 FQGNSA. The CDR3 sequence is CASSPQVLSGNTIYF. CDR3 in DNA: TGTGCCAGCAGCCCGCAGGTCCTCTCTGGAAACACCATATATTTT.